This T cell receptor (beta chain) was profiled in a study of a mutant IDH1 vaccine in newly diagnosed glioma (dated by TCRdb to the early 2020s). About the full investigation: Eight vaccinations were administered to patients in weeks 1, 3, 5, 7, 11, 15, 19 and 23, corresponding to visits V03 through V10. Vaccination began 4-6 weeks after radiotherapy alone, or alongside temozolomide cycles in the chemotherapy-containing groups. Longitudinal TCRB deep sequencing was done for 25 to 30 treated patients, wherever samples were available for exploratory analyses. Before enrollment, most patients had been given radiochemotherapy with temozolomide as standard therapy, while the rest had received either radiotherapy alone or temozolomide alone. Peripheral blood was drawn at six visits: V03 (baseline), V05, V07, V10, V12 and V13. Of the roughly 30 treated patients, about 62% were male and around 40% were female, and a mean age of roughly 40 years was recorded.

About this clone itself: Its antigen is not yet known. The sample holds no much larger clone one base away, and base qualities are not on file.

Here is what the overall study found, with its caveats: Availability determined which PBMC samples were chosen for TCRB deep sequencing. Immune responses induced by the vaccine were seen in approximately 93% of patients across multiple MHC alleles. Changes in the top peripheral T cell clonotypes picked up by TCRB sequencing did not appear to be linked to pseudoprogression. The authors noted that analyses of patient blood samples could not be reproduced because of sample limitations.

This sample's time point label indicates: week 5, during vaccination. Every vaccine dose consisted of 300 ug of a 20-mer mutant IDH1 peptide in Montanide, administered subcutaneously together with topical imiquimod. All donors had newly diagnosed IDH1-mutant astrocytomas of WHO grade 3 or 4 that showed loss of nuclear ATRX. The samples were drawn from NOA16, a multicentre, single-arm, open-label phase I trial in Germany that tested a mutant IDH1 peptide vaccine in humans for the first time. Genomic DNA for TCRB sequencing was isolated from EDTA blood with the DNeasy Blood and Tissue Kit. Library preparation was by the immunoSEQ multiplex PCR assay. Rearranged TCR beta chain sequences were amplified using the hsTCRB Kit according to the manufacturer's protocol. Sequencing of TCRB libraries was carried out on an Illumina MiSeq. On the authors' methods: The proprietary platform of the kit vendor was used for demultiplexing, trimming and gene mapping. TCRdb stores this immuneACCESS table with in-frame sequences only. Part of the clones is absent; in the studies checked, under half of the shortfall reflects unresolved V genes, and no reason is known for the rest. V, J and clone size were drawn from that table, and D and trimming were deduced from the DNA. The sample table lists around 61,000 clones, 70% to 90% of them with a count of one. About 4.6% of the sample is taken by the ten largest.

V was cut back by 6 bases and J by 0 bases, leaving a gap of 6 bases between them. From cysteine to phenylalanine, the CDR3 is 12 amino acids long. Just CDR3 DNA is preserved here, 36 bases in frame from base 1. CDR1 and CDR2, per the germline V gene, are MNHEY and SVGAGI. Material: PBMCs, obtained from a glioma patient whose treatment included an IDH1 peptide vaccine. Recombination linked TRBV6-5 to TRBJ2-7, with the D gene uncertain. The TCR was taken from a middle-aged woman with glioma. In nucleotide form, the sequence is TGTGCCAGCAGACAGAGCTCCTACGAGCAGTACTTC. This translates into CASRQSSYEQYF.